The clone carrying this TCR beta chain was counted once. The antigen is not known. Unmatched junction bases numbered 10, after V lost 4 bases and J lost 3 bases. Germline assignment: CDR1 SNHLY and CDR2 FYNNEI. The CDR3 totals 16 residues. Amplified TCR beta CDR3 regions came from RNA transcripts. The HTBI primer set was used in a first-round RT-PCR of the TCR CDR3. TCRdb reprocessed the multiplex PCR reads via MiXCR and lists one record per CDR3 protein. The sample has 530,000 or so distinct CDR3 sequences; roughly a quarter are singletons. This sample is part of a study of T cells in Graves' hyperthyroidism and ophthalmopathy. Study-wide results and limits: The model forecast ophthalmopathy, anticipating it by a median approximately 6.1 months before onset. Among clonotypes expanded in thyroid above 0.001, most were also found in blood.

Researchers barred patients who had uncontrolled infection, other autoimmune disease, pregnancy or lactation. The receptor comes from a woman between 25 and 40 years old with Graves' ophthalmopathy. Sequenced sample: blood. The chain is built from TRBV2 and TRBJ2-7, with 9 bases matching TRBD2. The CDR3: CASSGASGVTLYEQYF. The CDR3 DNA reads TGTGCCAGCAGTGGGGCTAGCGGGGTGACCCTCTACGAGCAGTACTTC.